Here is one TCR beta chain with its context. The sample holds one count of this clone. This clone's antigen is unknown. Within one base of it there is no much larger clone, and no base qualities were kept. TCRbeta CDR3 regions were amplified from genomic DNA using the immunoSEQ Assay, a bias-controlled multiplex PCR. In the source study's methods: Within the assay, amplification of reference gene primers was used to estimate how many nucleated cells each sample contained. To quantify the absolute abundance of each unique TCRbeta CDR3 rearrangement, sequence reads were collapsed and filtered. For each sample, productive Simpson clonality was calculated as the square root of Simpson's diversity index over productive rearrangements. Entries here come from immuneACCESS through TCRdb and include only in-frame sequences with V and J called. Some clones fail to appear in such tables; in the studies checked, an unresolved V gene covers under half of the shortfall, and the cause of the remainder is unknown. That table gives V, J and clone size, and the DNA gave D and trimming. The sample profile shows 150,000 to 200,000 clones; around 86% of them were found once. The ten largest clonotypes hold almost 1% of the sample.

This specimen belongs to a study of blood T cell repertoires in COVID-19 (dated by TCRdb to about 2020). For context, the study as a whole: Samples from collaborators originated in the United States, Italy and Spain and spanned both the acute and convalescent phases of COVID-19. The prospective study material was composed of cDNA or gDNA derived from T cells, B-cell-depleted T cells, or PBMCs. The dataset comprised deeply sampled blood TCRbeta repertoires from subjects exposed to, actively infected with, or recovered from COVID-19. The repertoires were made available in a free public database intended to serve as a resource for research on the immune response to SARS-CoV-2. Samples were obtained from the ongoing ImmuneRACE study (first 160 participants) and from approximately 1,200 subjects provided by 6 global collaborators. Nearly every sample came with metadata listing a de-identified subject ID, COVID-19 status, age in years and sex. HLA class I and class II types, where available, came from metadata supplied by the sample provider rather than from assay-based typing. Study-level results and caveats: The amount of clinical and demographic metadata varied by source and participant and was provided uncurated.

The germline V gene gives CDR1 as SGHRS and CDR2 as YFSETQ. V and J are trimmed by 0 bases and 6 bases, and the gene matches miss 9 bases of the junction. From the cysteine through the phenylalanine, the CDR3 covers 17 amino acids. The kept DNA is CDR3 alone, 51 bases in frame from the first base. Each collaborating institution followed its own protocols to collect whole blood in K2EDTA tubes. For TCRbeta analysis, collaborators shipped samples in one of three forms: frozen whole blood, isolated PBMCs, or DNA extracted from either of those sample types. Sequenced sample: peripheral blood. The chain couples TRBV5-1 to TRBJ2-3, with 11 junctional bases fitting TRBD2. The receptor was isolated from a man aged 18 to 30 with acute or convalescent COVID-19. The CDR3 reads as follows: CASSLAPTSGGMDTQYF. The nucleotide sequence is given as TGCGCCAGCAGCTTGGCCCCAACTAGCGGGGGAATGGATACGCAGTATTTT.